These 20 T cell receptor beta chains share one sample of origin, sequenced in a study of blood T cell repertoires in COVID-19 (dated by TCRdb to 2019 to 2021). Library preparation was by the immunoSEQ multiplex PCR assay. TCRdb stores this immuneACCESS table with in-frame sequences only. Part of the clones is absent; in the studies checked, under half of the shortfall reflects unresolved V genes, and no reason is known for the rest. This sample has approximately 300,000 clones in its table, and more than 75% of those were observed once. 1.5% to 2% of the sample rests with the top ten. The sequenced sample consisted of peripheral blood. Every receptor here comes from a woman aged 45-59 years with acute or convalescent COVID-19.

This chain joins TRBV28 and TRBJ2-7; tentative D call: TRBD2 (5 bases). V lost 5 bases to trimming and J lost 5 bases, with 10 bases between them. Germline CDR1 and CDR2: MDHEN and SYDVKM. CDR3 length: 12 amino acids. The CDR3 DNA follows: TGTGCCAGCAGTCCGACGGGGAACGAGCAGTACTTC. As protein: CASSPTGNEQYF. The complete variable domain, with remaining parts taken from reference TRBV28 and TRBJ2-7, reads DVKVTQSSRYLVKRTGEKVFLECVQDMDHENMFWYRQDPGLGLRLIYFSYDVKMKEKGDIPEGYSVSREKKERFSLILESASTNQTSMYLCASSPTGNEQYFGPGTRLTVT.

The chain employs TRBV7-6 and TRBJ2-1; 8 bases are a match to TRBD2. Losses at the gene ends were 3 bases for V and 6 bases for J; bases not matched to a gene: 10. Germline CDR1 SGHVS, CDR2 FNYEAQ. This CDR3 has 16 residues. CDR3: CASSLSSGPLGNEQFF. The CDR3 DNA sequence: TGTGCCAGCAGCTTGTCTAGCGGGCCATTGGGCAATGAGCAGTTCTTC.

The chain is built from TRBV15 and TRBJ2-1; 7 bases are a match to TRBD2. This CDR3 comprises 16 residues. Germline trimming cut 1 base from V and 0 bases from J; bases unmatched to any gene: 3. In germline, CDR1 is LNHNV, CDR2 YYDKDF (reference sequence). The CDR3 DNA is TGTGCCACCAGCAGAGTTGGCGGGAGCTCCTACAATGAGCAGTTCTTC. Protein: CATSRVGGSSYNEQFF.

CDR3 amino acids: CASSSGRAPRYNEQFF. The CDR3 nucleotides are TGTGCCAGCAGTAGCGGGAGGGCACCTAGGTACAATGAGCAGTTCTTC. The chain is built from TRBV27 and TRBJ2-1, with 10 bases lining up with TRBD2. Germline trimming cut 5 bases from V and 4 bases from J; bases unmatched to any gene: 8. Germline assignment: CDR1 MNHEY and CDR2 SMNVEV (reference sequence). The CDR3 runs 16 residues.

The rearrangement links TRBV5-1 to TRBJ1-4, with TRBD1 matching 9 bases. There are 14 residues in the CDR3. Per germline, CDR1 SGHRS and CDR2 YFSETQ. With V trimmed by 3 bases and J by 8 bases, 5 bases remained unmatched. The DNA for the CDR3 is TGCGCCAGCAGCTGGGACAGGGATCGGGAAAAACTGTTTTTT. It is translated as CASSWDRDREKLFF.

V and J are TRBV7-3 and TRBJ2-7, with D tentatively TRBD2 (5 bases). Germline CDR1 reads SGHTA; CDR2 reads FQGTGA. CDR3 length: 14 amino acids. The ends were cut back, 0 bases at V and 6 bases at J, with 12 bases in the middle. As DNA, the CDR3 is TGTGCCAGCAGCTTAACTCCCCTAGCTGCCGAGCAGTACTTC. Amino acid sequence: CASSLTPLAAEQYF.

The table lists this clone with a count of one. The chain carries TRBV7-4 and TRBJ2-7; 9 bases agree with TRBD2. The V segment lost 5 bases and the J segment 3 bases; nucleotides outside the gene matches: 11. The CDR3 has 16 amino acids. In germline, CDR1 is SGHVT, CDR2 SQSDAQ. The DNA for the CDR3 is TGTGCCAGCAGCGGCGAACTAGCGGGCTCTCTCTACGAGCAGTACTTC. Its translation is CASSGELAGSLYEQYF.

The rearrangement uses TRBV5-1 and TRBJ2-7; the D gene is possibly TRBD1 (6 bases). The V end lost 3 bases, the J end lost 7 bases, and 20 bases lay between the germline ends. This CDR3 has 15 residues. CDR1 is SGHRS, CDR2 YFSETQ, per germline. The CDR3 nucleotides read TGCGCCAGCAGCTCCGCCGGGACACCCTATGGGGAGCAGTACTTC. Amino acids: CASSSAGTPYGEQYF.

This rearrangement joins TRBV18 to TRBJ2-3; D call uncertain. Germline CDR1 is KGHSH and CDR2 is LQKENI. The CDR3 spans 11 residues. The V gene lost 3 bases and the J gene lost 10 bases, with 8 bases spanning the gap. The CDR3 reads CASSPPRAQYF. In nucleotides, the CDR3 is TGTGCCAGCTCACCCCCCCGGGCGCAGTATTTT.

The chain recombines TRBV5-1 with TRBJ1-4; D may be TRBD1 (6 bases). The CDR3 covers 16 residues. V lost 4 bases and J 6 bases, leaving 19 bases between the germline ends. Germline CDR1 SGHRS, CDR2 YFSETQ. CDR3 DNA: TGCGCCAGCAGCCCGCATACAGCGGGGGCGCATGAAAAACTGTTTTTT. Translating it yields CASSPHTAGAHEKLFF.

The genes are TRBV7-9 and TRBJ2-7; TRBD1 agrees at 8 bases. The CDR3 runs 14 residues. Trimming removed 4 bases from V and 3 bases from J; junction bases left unmatched: 5. Germline V gene lookup returns CDR1 SEHNR and CDR2 FQNEAQ (reference sequence). In nucleotides, the CDR3 is TGTGCCAGCAGCTCCGGGACAGGAGACTACGAGCAGTACTTC. Protein sequence: CASSSGTGDYEQYF.

This clone has only one observation. The chain recombines TRBV6-2 or TRBV6-3 with TRBJ2-5; 7 bases are shared with TRBD2. Germline CDR1 MNHEY, CDR2 SVGEGT. The CDR3 length is 14 residues. After removal of 5 bases from V and 5 bases from J, the junction contained 8 bases not matched to a gene. The CDR3 protein is CASSTSRESETQYF. CDR3 DNA sequence: TGTGCCAGCAGTACCTCGCGGGAGTCTGAGACCCAGTACTTC.

The chain carries TRBV27 and TRBJ2-1; D gene ambiguous. Trimming pared 3 bases from V and 5 bases from J, leaving 11 bases between. This CDR3 comprises 14 residues. In germline, CDR1 is MNHEY, CDR2 SMNVEV (reference sequence). In DNA, the CDR3 is TGTGCCAGCAGTTTTGGGCAGTTGGACAATGAGCAGTTCTTC. It specifies CASSFGQLDNEQFF.

This chain joins TRBV28 and TRBJ1-5, with unresolved D. This CDR3 is 13 amino acids long. V lost 6 bases and J lost 7, with 13 bases in between. CDR1 and CDR2 (germline): MDHEN, SYDVKM. The CDR3 DNA sequence: TGTGCCAGCAGCCCCGCGGGAGGACAGCCCCAGCATTTT. It translates to CASSPAGGQPQHF.

As DNA, the CDR3 is TGTGCCAGCAGCTTAAACACACTAGACTACAATGAGCAGTTCTTC. The encoded protein is CASSLNTLDYNEQFF. The rearrangement uses TRBV11-2 and TRBJ2-1; tentative D call: TRBD2 (5 bases). The CDR3 runs to 15 residues. Germline V gives CDR1 SGHAT, CDR2 FQNNGV. V gave up 2 bases and J gave up 3 bases, with 11 bases separating them.

The V and J genes are TRBV7-2 and TRBJ2-3; possible D gene TRBD2, 5 bases. Germline-derived CDR1 and CDR2 are SGHTA and FQGNSA. V gave up 1 base and J gave up 2 bases, with 10 bases separating them. There are 15 residues in the CDR3. CDR3 sequence (DNA): TGTGCCAGCAGCTTAGATCGGGAATCCACAGATACGCAGTATTTT. Protein: CASSLDRESTDTQYF.

Here the CDR3 DNA reads TGTGCCAGCTCACCATCTAGCGGGAGAGGTAATGAGCAGTTCTTC. It translates to CASSPSSGRGNEQFF. The chain combines TRBV18 with TRBJ2-1; 10 bases are a match to TRBD2. The CDR3 length is 15 residues. V shed 2 bases, J shed 7 bases, and the junction held 5 bases outside the gene matches. From germline, CDR1 is KGHSH and CDR2 LQKENI.

This clone was seen only once. This sequence joins TRBV5-1 and TRBJ1-2, with a tentative D call TRBD1 (5 bases). The V and J ends lost 3 bases and 0 bases respectively, with 21 bases between them. Germline CDR1 is SGHRS and CDR2 is YFSETQ. This CDR3 is built from 18 residues. In DNA, the CDR3 is TGCGCCAGCAGCTCGACTCTCAGGGCAACTCCCGCTAACTATGGCTACACCTTC. It yields the protein CASSSTLRATPANYGYTF.

CDR3 protein: CAISDGTASYTF. The CDR3 DNA sequence: TGTGCCATCAGTGATGGGACAGCGAGCTACACCTTC. The chain combines TRBV10-3 with TRBJ1-2, with 7 bases identical to TRBD1. The CDR3 contains 12 residues. The V gene end was trimmed by 3 bases and the J gene end by 9 bases; junction bases not matched to a gene: 4. Germline V gene data show CDR1 as ENHRY and CDR2 as SYGVKD.

This clone was found once. The chain links TRBV6-1 to TRBJ2-3, with a weak D call TRBD1 (5 bases). The V gene lost 1 base and the J gene lost 4 bases, with 15 bases spanning the gap. CDR3 length: 16 residues. The germline gives CDR1 MNHNS, CDR2 SASEGT. CDR3 sequence: CASSEGRTGVADTQYF. The CDR3, as DNA: TGTGCCAGCAGTGAAGGTCGTACAGGCGTAGCAGATACGCAGTATTTT.